These 4 T cell receptor beta chains were sequenced from one sample in a study of blood T cell repertoires in COVID-19. Measured with immunoSEQ multiplex PCR; TCRdb has only the in-frame clones, and not every one. The table shows about 240,000 clones, with about nine tenths occurring only once. The material sequenced was peripheral blood. The receptors here all came from a young man with COVID-19, enrolled during active disease.

Only a few counts were recorded for this clone. This chain links TRBV24-1 with TRBJ1-2; TRBD1 aligns across 7 bases. Germline V gives CDR1 KGHDR, CDR2 SFDVKD. Unmatched junction bases numbered 0, after V lost 3 bases and J lost 6 bases. This CDR3 region has 12 residues. The CDR3 DNA is TGTGCCACCAGTGATGGGACAGATGGCTACACCTTC. Translated, it gives CATSDGTDGYTF.

The chain is built from TRBV11-2 and TRBJ1-1; 8 bases match TRBD1. The junction had 5 bases not matched to a gene; V was cut back by 0 bases and J by 2 bases. Germline CDR1 is SGHAT and CDR2 is FQNNGV. The CDR3 runs to 16 residues. The CDR3 spells CASSLDQDRVNTEAFF. Here the CDR3 DNA reads TGTGCCAGCAGCTTAGACCAGGACAGGGTAAACACTGAAGCTTTCTTT.

Only one count was recorded for this clone. CDR3 bases: TGTGCCAGCAGTTTGCAACCGGGACAGGGACAGACCCAGTACTTC. This sequence encodes CASSLQPGQGQTQYF. The chain has TRBV27 and TRBJ2-5; 9 bases align to TRBD1. This CDR3 region has 15 residues. Germline-derived CDR1 and CDR2 are MNHEY and SMNVEV (reference sequence). V lost 3 bases to trimming and J lost 6 bases; unmatched junction nucleotides: 8.

The chain carries TRBV4-1 and TRBJ2-1; 9 bases align to TRBD2. CDR3 size: 16 residues. The J segment lost 4 bases and the V segment lost 0 bases, leaving 4 bases of the junction unmatched. Germline V lookup: CDR1 MGHRA, CDR2 YSYEKL. The CDR3 sequence: CASSQEGLATYNEQFF. CDR3 bases: TGCGCCAGCAGCCAAGAGGGACTAGCTACTTACAATGAGCAGTTCTTC.